This passage covers 23 T cell receptor beta chains from one sample sequenced in a study of T cell changes during pregnancy in multiple sclerosis (dated by TCRdb to between 2019 and 2020). The library relied on the immunoSEQ multiplex PCR assay. TCRdb mirrors the immuneACCESS table, restricted to in-frame sequences. Some clones are absent from its copies; in checked studies, under half trace to an unresolved V gene, and the reason for the others is unknown. The sample includes about 34,000 clones, with approximately 91% observed a single time. Almost 4.5% of the sample lies in the top ten. Here the sequenced sample was peripheral blood, taken in the second trimester of pregnancy. The receptors originated from a female donor in good health, enrolled as a control in a pregnancy study.

The rearrangement links TRBV28 to TRBJ1-4; D is unresolved. Germline V gene lookup returns CDR1 MDHEN and CDR2 SYDVKM. This CDR3 comprises 15 residues. V was shortened by 6 bases and J by 0 bases, with 11 bases between the two germline ends. CDR3 bases: TGTGCCAGCAGCCGAACGGGAGCAACTAATGAAAAACTGTTTTTT. Translated: CASSRTGATNEKLFF.

The gene calls are TRBV27 and TRBJ2-1; TRBD2 matches at 12 bases. Germline assignment: CDR1 MNHEY and CDR2 SMNVEV (reference sequence). Germline trimming cut 1 base from V and 7 bases from J; bases unmatched to any gene: 14. The CDR3 runs to 19 residues. The CDR3 region is CASSLLPVPLAGGPNEQFF. As DNA, the CDR3 is TGTGCCAGCAGTTTATTACCCGTCCCTCTAGCGGGGGGGCCAAATGAGCAGTTCTTC.

The chain carries TRBV15 and TRBJ1-2, with 8 bases identical to TRBD1. CDR1 and CDR2 from the germline V gene are LNHNV and YYDKDF (reference sequence). Trimming cost V 0 bases and J 7 bases; bases outside gene matches: 4. This CDR3 spans 14 amino acids. CDR3 sequence (DNA): TGTGCCACCAGCAGAGACAGGGGGCTAGGTGGCTACACCTTC. Translating gives CATSRDRGLGGYTF.

This chain connects TRBV27 to TRBJ2-7; TRBD2 matches at 13 bases. Germline CDR1 reads MNHEY; CDR2 reads SMNVEV (reference sequence). V trimming: 6 bases; J trimming: 5 bases; junction bases outside the gene matches: 13. This CDR3 has 17 amino acids. Here the CDR3 DNA reads TGTGCCAGCAGCCATAGGACTAGCGGGGGCCCGTCCGACGAGCAGTACTTC. Its protein is CASSHRTSGGPSDEQYF.

This clone was seen a single time. This sequence joins TRBV6-6 and TRBJ2-1; D might be TRBD1 (5 bases). CDR3 length: 15 amino acids. Looked up from germline, CDR1 is MNHNY and CDR2 is SVGAGI (reference sequence). V was shortened by 10 bases and J by 7 bases, with 23 bases between the two germline ends. The CDR3 protein is CATLRGEPRENEQFF. The CDR3 nucleotides are TGTGCCACTCTTAGGGGCGAGCCGAGAGAGAATGAGCAGTTCTTC.

The rearrangement joins TRBV6-4 to TRBJ2-1; TRBD2 matches 10 bases. The CDR3 is 15 residues long. Germline V CDR1 and CDR2: MRHNA, SNTAGT. The J segment lost 10 bases and the V segment lost 5 bases, leaving 11 bases of the junction unmatched. CDR3 bases: TGTGCCAGCAGTCCGCAGACTAGCGGGTGGGAGGAGCAGTTCTTC. This encodes CASSPQTSGWEEQFF.

The genes are TRBV4-1 and TRBJ1-2, with 10 bases that match TRBD1. J lost 3 bases, V lost 0 bases, and 4 bases had no gene match. The CDR3 covers 16 residues. Looked up from germline, CDR1 is MGHRA and CDR2 is YSYEKL. CDR3 sequence: CASSQEGDRGDYGYTF. In nucleotides, the CDR3 is TGCGCCAGCAGCCAAGAAGGGGACAGGGGAGACTATGGCTACACCTTC.

This chain's CDR3 is CASSLNLAGSVDTQYF. The CDR3 DNA is TGTGCCAGCAGCCTAAATCTAGCGGGATCGGTCGATACGCAGTATTTT. The V gene is TRBV5-5, the J gene TRBJ2-3, with 9 nucleotides matching TRBD2. Germline CDR1 reads SGHKS; CDR2 reads YYEKEE (reference sequence). This CDR3 spans 16 amino acids. V shed 4 bases and J 6 bases; nucleotides not matched to a gene: 12.

This clone was detected only a few times. The genes are TRBV6-4 and TRBJ2-2, with TRBD2 identical over 7 bases. The CDR3 totals 14 residues. Germline lookup yields CDR1 MRHNA and CDR2 SNTAGT. The V and J ends lost 3 bases and 6 bases, in that order; junction bases with no gene match: 4. CDR3 loop: CASSEKREAGELFF. CDR3 in DNA: TGTGCCAGCAGTGAAAAGCGGGAAGCCGGGGAGCTGTTTTTT.

This chain uses TRBV9 with TRBJ2-7; perhaps TRBD1 as D (5 bases). Germline V gene data show CDR1 as SGDLS and CDR2 as YYNGEE. This CDR3 is 14 amino acids long. The V gene lost 9 bases and the J gene lost 3 bases, with 19 bases spanning the gap. The DNA for the CDR3 is TGTGCCAACCCCCGAGACAGCCCTTACTACGAGCAGTACTTC. Residues: CANPRDSPYYEQYF. Supplemented by reference TRBV9 and TRBJ2-7, the full variable domain reads DSGVTQTPKHLITATGQRVTLRCSPRSGDLSVYWYQQSLDQGLQFLIQYYNGEERAKGNILERFSAQQFPDLHSELNLSSLELGDSALYFCANPRDSPYYEQYFGPGTRLTVT.

This chain uses TRBV11-1 with TRBJ2-7; tentative D call: TRBD2 (6 bases). The CDR3 is 12 residues long. The germline CDR1 and CDR2 sequences are SGHAT and FQDESV (reference sequence). Trimming took 3 bases from V and 7 from J, leaving 10 bases between them. CDR3 nucleotides: TGTGCCAGCAGCTTGTGGGGGAGGGAGCAGTACTTC. Translation gives CASSLWGREQYF.

The V and J genes are TRBV7-2 and TRBJ2-7; no firm D call. Germline V gene sequence: CDR1 SGHTA, CDR2 FQGNSA. Trimming took off 4 bases at V and 4 bases at J, with 8 bases between the two ends. This CDR3 contains 12 residues. In DNA, the CDR3 is TGTGCCAGCAGCTCCACTTCTTACGAGCAGTACTTC. Its protein product is CASSSTSYEQYF.

The chain employs TRBV7-9 and TRBJ2-3; 11 positions agree with TRBD1. Germline-derived CDR1 and CDR2 are SEHNR and FQNEAQ (reference sequence). Trimming removed 3 bases from V and 8 bases from J; junction bases left unmatched: 4. The CDR3 loop spans 14 amino acids. The CDR3 DNA reads TGTGCCAGCAGCTTTACGGGACAGGGGGGTACGCAGTATTTT. Protein sequence: CASSFTGQGGTQYF. Full variable domain (rest looked up from reference TRBV7-9 and TRBJ2-3): DTGVSQNPRHKITKRGQNVTFRCDPISEHNRLYWYRQTLGQGPEFLTYFQNEAQLEKSRLLSDRFSAERPKGSFSTLEIQRTEQGDSAMYLCASSFTGQGGTQYFGPGTRLTVL.

The rearrangement joins TRBV27 to TRBJ2-2; 11 bases are shared with TRBD2. Germline-derived CDR1 and CDR2 are MNHEY and SMNVEV (reference sequence). The trim removed 5 bases at V and 0 bases at J, leaving 8 bases unmatched. CDR3 length: 18 residues. The CDR3 region is CASSILAGGFANTGELFF. DNA for the CDR3: TGTGCCAGCAGTATCCTAGCGGGGGGTTTCGCGAACACCGGGGAGCTGTTTTTT.

This chain connects TRBV7-8 to TRBJ2-7, with a weak D call TRBD1 (5 bases). This CDR3 has 16 amino acids. CDR1 is SGHVS, CDR2 FQNEAQ, per germline. Trimming removed 6 bases at V and 7 bases at J, with 25 bases between. This chain's CDR3 is CASSRMLGPDRIEQYF. The DNA for the CDR3 is TGTGCCAGCAGTCGGATGCTGGGGCCGGACCGGATAGAGCAGTACTTC.

The chain combines TRBV4-1 with TRBJ1-2; weak D call: TRBD1 (6 bases). CDR3 length: 15 residues. Trimming pared 0 bases from V and 6 bases from J, leaving 14 bases between. CDR1 is MGHRA and CDR2 is YSYEKL in the germline V gene. The CDR3 bases are TGCGCCAGCAGCCAAGACCCACAGGGTTTGGATGGCTACACCTTC. Encoded protein: CASSQDPQGLDGYTF.

The chain combines TRBV5-5 with TRBJ2-7, with 9 bases aligning to TRBD1. The CDR3 runs to 16 residues. The V gene's germline CDR1 is SGHKS and CDR2 YYEKEE (reference sequence). V shed 1 base, J shed 2 bases, and the junction held 7 bases outside the gene matches. CDR3 coding DNA: TGTGCCAGCAGCTTGATTCGGACAGGGGCTACCTACGAGCAGTACTTC. This translates into CASSLIRTGATYEQYF.

This rearrangement joins TRBV18 to TRBJ1-2; TRBD1 matches 10 bases. V trimming: 6 bases; J trimming: 4 bases; junction bases outside the gene matches: 20. The CDR3 spans 19 residues. The germline V gene encodes CDR1 KGHSH and CDR2 LQKENI. CDR3 sequence reads: CASSRKDPATGGFSYGYTF. In DNA form, the CDR3 reads TGTGCCAGCTCGCGAAAAGACCCTGCGACAGGGGGCTTCAGCTATGGCTACACCTTC.

The chain carries TRBV5-4 and TRBJ1-1; 12 bases line up with TRBD1. Germline CDR1 reads SGHNT; CDR2 reads YYREEE (reference sequence). This CDR3 is 17 amino acids long. The V segment lost 1 base and the J segment 1 base; nucleotides outside the gene matches: 5. In nucleotides, the CDR3 is TGTGCCAGCAGCTTGTTCCGGGACAGGGGGCAGAACACTGAAGCTTTCTTT. It yields the protein CASSLFRDRGQNTEAFF.

V gene TRBV9 combines with J gene TRBJ2-7; the D gene is possibly TRBD2 (5 bases). Trimming stripped 0 bases from V and 1 base from J, with 8 bases between. The CDR3 consists of 14 residues. Germline values: CDR1 SGDLS, CDR2 YYNGEE. The CDR3 here is CASSVEEGSYEQYF. CDR3 DNA: TGTGCCAGCAGCGTAGAAGAGGGATCCTACGAGCAGTACTTC.

V usage is TRBV20-1 and J usage is TRBJ1-5, with unresolved D. Per the germline V gene, CDR1 is DFQATT and CDR2 is SNEGSKA (reference sequence). V shed 2 bases and J shed 11 bases, with 10 bases lying between them. This CDR3 is built from 11 residues. This chain's CDR3 is CSARSHQAQHF. The CDR3 DNA sequence: TGCAGTGCTAGATCCCACCAGGCCCAGCATTTT.

J is TRBJ1-4 and V is TRBV28, with 7 nucleotides matching TRBD1. The germline CDR1 and CDR2 sequences are MDHEN and SYDVKM. The J segment lost 3 bases and the V segment lost 4 bases, leaving 5 bases of the junction unmatched. CDR3 length: 15 amino acids. In DNA, the CDR3 is TGTGCCAGCAGTTCGCCGGGACAGCCTAATGAAAAACTGTTTTTT. Protein sequence: CASSSPGQPNEKLFF.

A remark on this clone: One end of the junction is discordant with germline, which a read error may explain. The V call is TRBV18, the J call TRBJ1-1, with TRBD1 as a possible D gene (6 bases). Looked up from germline, CDR1 is KGHSH and CDR2 is LQKENI. This CDR3 spans 17 amino acids. The chain's CDR3 is CASSPPGEGRTGTEAFF. The CDR3, as DNA: TGTGCCAGCTCCCCACCAGGGGAGGGTCGAACTGGGACTGAAGCTTTCTTT.